This T cell receptor (beta chain) was recovered during a study of T cell clonotyping in hematopoietic cell transplantation. Sequencing used immunoSEQ multiplex PCR; TCRdb keeps in-frame clones, though not all of them. The sample records approximately 26,000 clones, more than 85% being singletons. The CDR3 consists of 13 residues. Germline values: CDR1 LNHDA, CDR2 SQIVND (reference sequence). V lost 4 bases, J lost 5 bases, and 4 bases stayed unmatched. Time point defined: recipient sample about 28 days before transplant, after cytoreduction. This clone has just one count. Its antigen is as yet unknown. Overall study results and limits: Pathologically expanded recipient clonotypes increased progressively from day 30 to day 180 as diversity fell. Without cell sorting, CD4 versus CD8 contributions remain unresolved.

The sample here was peripheral blood mononuclear cells, taken before stem cell transplant. The clonotype comes from a man aged 50 or older with acute myeloid leukemia. Some clones in this sample may be carry-over from other donors' samples. This chain uses TRBV19 with TRBJ1-2; TRBD1 matches 7 bases. CDR3: CASSTTGEYGYTF. The CDR3 bases are TGTGCCAGTAGTACTACAGGGGAATATGGCTACACCTTC.